This TCR beta chain was documented in a study of blood T cells in healthy people across ages (dated by TCRdb to about 2015). About the investigation overall: In model experiments, template switching captured roughly one uniquely barcoded TCR beta cDNA molecule for every two T cells. Using deep sequencing normalized with unique cDNA molecular identifiers, the study measured how TCR beta repertoire diversity changes with age. Four age groups were formed from the donors: young (average 16 years), middle-aged (around 39), aged (under 70) and long-lived (more than 75). To avoid experimental bias, donors of different ages were randomly spread across the sequencing lanes. For two donors (one aged 18 to 29 and one aged 80 or older), the study analyzed two additional independent replicas of 1 million unique cDNA reads from the same blood draw.

The library was made by 5' RACE. The reads were generated on an Illumina HiSeq 2500. A second roughly 6 to 12 cycle PCR used a sample-barcoded 5' primer and a J-beta primer mix. Each TCR beta cDNA molecule received a unique molecular identifier from a template-switch 5' adaptor carrying 12 random nucleotides. Each sample yielded at least 2.5 million CDR3-containing paired-end reads. All of the RNA was converted into first-strand cDNA using the Mint cDNA synthesis kit, with a TRBC-specific oligonucleotide serving as the primer. Following uracil-DNA glycosylase treatment, a first 18-cycle PCR with universal primers M1SS and BC2_uni_R was performed on all cDNA. Turning to the authors' computational methods: For normalization, 1 million high-quality reads, each with a distinct molecular identifier, were randomly selected from each sample. Instead of being binned into consensus sequences, reads that shared molecular identifiers were thrown out. MiTCR, set to a Q25 quality threshold and the strictest error-elimination algorithm, was used for CDR3 identification, clonotype clustering and error correction. A nonparametric unseen species model with Euler transformation was used to estimate lower-bound total TCR beta diversity. The public reads were quality trimmed at Q25 with fastp and then assembled into clones with MiXCR by TCRdb, keeping productive beta chains. Rows matching on CDR3 protein sequence are summarized as one entry with the most common DNA and genes. The V and J calls here are based on TCRdb, not the publication. Counted in this sample were hundreds of thousands of distinct CDR3 sequences; more than 45% of them appeared once. Jointly, the top ten make up approximately 15% of the sample.

This clonotype was picked up a small number of times. What antigen it recognizes has not been identified. A much larger clonotype is one base distant, so this may be a read error. Overall results and qualifications from the work: Bulk unsorted PBMC profiling prevented conclusive comparison of naive and antigen-experienced compartments. The CMV infection status of donors was not known, potentially confounding age-related changes in expanded clonotypes. A strong correlation was found between observed TCR beta diversity and the percentage of naive T cells measured by flow cytometry. As age increased, observed TCR beta diversity per million T cells dropped in a roughly linear way, and a significant reduction was already evident by age roughly 36. Compared with the aged group, the long-lived group had more naive CD4+ T cells, fewer expanded clones and increased TCR diversity, a pattern suggesting age selection. Estimates of total diversity based on one million sequenced T cells were regarded as lower bounds and as underestimates.

V gives up 0 bases and J gives up 7 bases, and the segment between their germline ends measures 16 bases. The germline V gene encodes CDR1 SQVTM and CDR2 ANQGSEA. The CDR3 goes from the cysteine to the phenylalanine over 15 residues. The only DNA kept is the CDR3, 45 bases in frame from the first base. Donors were a few dozen systemically healthy Caucasian individuals from Russia aged roughly 6 to 100 years. Ten milliliters of peripheral blood were drawn from each donor into EDTA-treated Vacutainer tubes. PBMCs were isolated by Ficoll-Paque density-gradient centrifugation, with at least 6 million obtained per sample. Trizol reagent was used to extract total RNA from the PBMCs, yielding at least 5.5 micrograms per sample. For every donor, flow cytometry on a PBMC aliquot measured the percentage of naive CD45RAhigh/CD27high T cells.

The sample comprised blood. The source is a woman of 80 years or more in good health. Rearrangement joined TRBV29-1 to TRBJ2-4; TRBD2 is possibly the D segment (7 matching bases). CDR3 protein: CSVEEVGGGSNIQYF. The DNA sequence is TGCAGCGTTGAAGAAGTGGGAGGGGGTTCGAACATTCAGTACTTC.